What follows are 9 T cell receptor beta chains derived from one specimen sequenced in a study of blood T cell repertoires in COVID-19. Assay: immunoSEQ multiplex PCR; the TCRdb copy retains only in-frame clones and omits some. The table lists approximately 110,000 clones, 84% of them singletons. Sequences were obtained from peripheral blood. Source of these receptors: a woman of 80 years or more with active or convalescent COVID-19.

V and J are TRBV2 and TRBJ1-1; TRBD1 matches at 8 bases. The length of the CDR3 is 14 residues. The V gene's germline CDR1 is SNHLY and CDR2 FYNNEI. V trimming: 0 bases; J trimming: 4 bases; junction bases outside the gene matches: 1. The CDR3 bases are TGTGCCAGCAGTGAAGCCGGGACAGGCACTGAAGCTTTCTTT. Protein: CASSEAGTGTEAFF. Using reference TRBV2 and TRBJ1-1 for the parts outside the CDR3, the full variable domain is EPEVTQTPSHQVTQMGQEVILRCVPISNHLYFYWYRQILGQKVEFLVSFYNNEISEKSEIFDDQFSVERPDGSNFTLKIRSTKLEDSAMYFCASSEAGTGTEAFFGQGTRLTVV.

This chain uses TRBV28 with TRBJ2-3; D remains ambiguous. Trimming removed 3 bases from V and 10 bases from J, with 14 bases in between. Germline V gene data show CDR1 as MDHEN and CDR2 as SYDVKM. The CDR3 has 13 amino acids. CDR3 region: CASSLKSPRAQYF. CDR3 in DNA: TGTGCCAGCAGTTTGAAGTCTCCACGGGCGCAGTATTTT. The variable domain in full, with the rest retrieved from reference TRBV28 and TRBJ2-3, is DVKVTQSSRYLVKRTGEKVFLECVQDMDHENMFWYRQDPGLGLRLIYFSYDVKMKEKGDIPEGYSVSREKKERFSLILESASTNQTSMYLCASSLKSPRAQYFGPGTRLTVL.

The chain uses TRBV5-6 and TRBJ2-7, with D possibly TRBD2 on 6 matching bases. The germline CDR1 and CDR2 sequences are SGHDT and YYEEEE. The CDR3 loop spans 15 amino acids. Between the trimmed V and J ends, which lost 4 bases and 0 bases, there was a span of 14 bases. The CDR3 region is CASSLMFGSSYEQYF. CDR3 DNA sequence: TGTGCCAGCAGCCTGATGTTCGGGAGCTCCTACGAGCAGTACTTC.

This clone was observed at least ten times. V is TRBV10-1 and J is TRBJ1-5, with D unresolved. Trimming stripped 3 bases from V and 5 bases from J, with 8 bases between. This CDR3 region has 13 residues. The germline V gene has CDR1 WNHNN and CDR2 SYGVQD (reference sequence). The chain's CDR3 is CASSELQHQPQHF. CDR3 in DNA: TGCGCCAGCAGTGAATTACAACATCAGCCCCAGCATTTT.

This chain connects TRBV19 to TRBJ1-5, with 8 bases identical to TRBD1. Germline loops: CDR1 LNHDA, CDR2 SQIVND (reference sequence). J was trimmed by 3 bases and V by 3 bases; bases with no gene match: 4. The CDR3 spans 15 residues. The CDR3 protein is CASSIRQGFNQPQHF. In DNA, the CDR3 is TGTGCCAGTAGTATTCGACAGGGGTTCAATCAGCCCCAGCATTTT.

The V gene is TRBV7-9, the J gene TRBJ2-7; 8 nucleotides agree with TRBD2. V lost 1 base, J lost 2 bases, and 4 bases stayed unmatched. CDR3 length: 15 residues. Looked up from germline, CDR1 is SEHNR and CDR2 is FQNEAQ (reference sequence). This CDR3 reads CASSLVAGTAYEQYF. CDR3 nucleotides: TGTGCCAGCAGCTTAGTAGCGGGGACCGCCTACGAGCAGTACTTC.

This chain connects TRBV28 to TRBJ1-4, with TRBD1 matching 9 bases. The V segment lost 4 bases and the J segment 8 bases; nucleotides outside the gene matches: 5. Germline V gives CDR1 MDHEN, CDR2 SYDVKM. The CDR3 length is 14 residues. The chain's CDR3 is CASSWGTGFEKLFF. The CDR3 DNA follows: TGTGCCAGCAGTTGGGGGACAGGGTTCGAAAAACTGTTTTTT.

This chain connects TRBV4-2 to TRBJ2-5; D is unresolved. Germline CDR1 LGHNA, CDR2 YNFKEQ. V was clipped by 1 base and J by 4 bases, with 13 bases between them. CDR3 size: 15 residues. CDR3 residues: CASSQGSSGGETQYF. The CDR3 nucleotides read TGTGCCAGCAGCCAAGGAAGTTCCGGCGGAGAGACCCAGTACTTC.

V usage is TRBV10-1 and J usage is TRBJ1-1, with a possible D match to TRBD1 (6 bases). Per germline, CDR1 WNHNN and CDR2 SYGVQD (reference sequence). Trimming took 4 bases from V and 1 from J, leaving 13 bases between them. The CDR3 covers 15 residues. CDR3 DNA sequence: TGCGCCAGCAGTGGGACAGCCGTAGGGAACACTGAAGCTTTCTTT. It is translated as CASSGTAVGNTEAFF.